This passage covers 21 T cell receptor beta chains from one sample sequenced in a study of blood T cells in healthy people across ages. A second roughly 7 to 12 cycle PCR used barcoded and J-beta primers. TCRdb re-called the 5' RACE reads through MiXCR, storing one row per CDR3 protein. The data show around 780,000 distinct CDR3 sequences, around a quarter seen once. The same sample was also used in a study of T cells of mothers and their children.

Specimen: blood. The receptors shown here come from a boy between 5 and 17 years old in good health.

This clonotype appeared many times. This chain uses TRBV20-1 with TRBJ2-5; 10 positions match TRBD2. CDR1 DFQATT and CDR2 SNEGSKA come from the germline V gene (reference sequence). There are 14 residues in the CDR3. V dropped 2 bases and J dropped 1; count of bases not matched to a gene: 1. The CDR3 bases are TGCAGTGCTAGACTAGCGGGGGTCCAAGAGACCCAGTACTTC. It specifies CSARLAGVQETQYF.

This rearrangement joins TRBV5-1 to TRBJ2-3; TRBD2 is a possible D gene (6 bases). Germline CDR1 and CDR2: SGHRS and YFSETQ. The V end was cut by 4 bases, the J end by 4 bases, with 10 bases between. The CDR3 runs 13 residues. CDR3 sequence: CASSLGTSDTQYF. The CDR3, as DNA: TGCGCCAGCAGCCTTGGGACTTCAGATACGCAGTATTTT.

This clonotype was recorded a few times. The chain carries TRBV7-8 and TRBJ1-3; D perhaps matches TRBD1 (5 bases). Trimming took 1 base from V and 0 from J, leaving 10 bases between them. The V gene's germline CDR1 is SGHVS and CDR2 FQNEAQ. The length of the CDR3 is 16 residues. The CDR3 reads CASSLVGASSGNTIYF. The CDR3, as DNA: TGTGCCAGCAGCTTAGTAGGGGCTAGCTCTGGAAACACCATATATTTT.

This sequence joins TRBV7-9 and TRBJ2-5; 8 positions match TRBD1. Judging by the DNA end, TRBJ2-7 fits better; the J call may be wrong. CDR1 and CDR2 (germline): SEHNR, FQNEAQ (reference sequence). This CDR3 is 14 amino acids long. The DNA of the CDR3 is TGTGCCAGCAGCACCCAGACAGGGGACTACGAGCAGTACTTC. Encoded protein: CASSTQTGDYEQYF.

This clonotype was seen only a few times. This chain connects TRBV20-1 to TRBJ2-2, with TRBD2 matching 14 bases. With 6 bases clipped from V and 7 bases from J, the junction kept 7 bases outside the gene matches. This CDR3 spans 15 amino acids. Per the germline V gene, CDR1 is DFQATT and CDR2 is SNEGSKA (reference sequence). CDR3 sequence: CSAPGLAGVGGELFF. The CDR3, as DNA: TGCAGTGCGCCGGGACTAGCGGGGGTCGGCGGGGAGCTGTTTTTT.

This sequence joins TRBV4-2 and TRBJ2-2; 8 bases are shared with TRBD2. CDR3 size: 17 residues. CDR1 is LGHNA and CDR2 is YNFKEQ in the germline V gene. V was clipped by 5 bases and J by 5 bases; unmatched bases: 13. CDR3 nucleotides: TGTGCCAGCAGCTCTTCCCCCCCGGCTAGCGGGACCGGGGAGCTGTTTTTT. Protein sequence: CASSSSPPASGTGELFF.

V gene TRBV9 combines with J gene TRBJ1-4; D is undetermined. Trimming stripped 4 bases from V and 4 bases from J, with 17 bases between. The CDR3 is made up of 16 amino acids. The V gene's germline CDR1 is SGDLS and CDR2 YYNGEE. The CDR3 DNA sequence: TGTGCCAGCAGCCTTTTACCCGTTGAGGGTAATGAAAAACTGTTTTTT. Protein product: CASSLLPVEGNEKLFF.

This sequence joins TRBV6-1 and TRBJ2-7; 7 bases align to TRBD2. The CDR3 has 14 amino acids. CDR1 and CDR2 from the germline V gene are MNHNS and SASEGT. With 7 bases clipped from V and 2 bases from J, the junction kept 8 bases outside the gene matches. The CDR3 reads CASKAGVLPYEQYF. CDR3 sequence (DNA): TGTGCCAGCAAGGCGGGGGTCCTCCCCTACGAGCAGTACTTC.

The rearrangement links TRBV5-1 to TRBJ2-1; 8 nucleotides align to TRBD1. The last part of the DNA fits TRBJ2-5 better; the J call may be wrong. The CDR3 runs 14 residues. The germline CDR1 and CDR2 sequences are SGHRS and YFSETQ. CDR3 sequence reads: CASSPGQVFETQYF. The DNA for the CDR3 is TGCGCCAGCAGCCCGGGACAGGTTTTTGAGACCCAGTACTTC.

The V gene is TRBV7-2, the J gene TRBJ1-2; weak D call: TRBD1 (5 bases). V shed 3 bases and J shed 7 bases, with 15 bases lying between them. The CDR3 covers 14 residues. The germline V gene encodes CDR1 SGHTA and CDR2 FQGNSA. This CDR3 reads CASSLGVNPFGYTF. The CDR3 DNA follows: TGTGCCAGCAGCTTGGGGGTAAACCCCTTTGGCTACACCTTC.

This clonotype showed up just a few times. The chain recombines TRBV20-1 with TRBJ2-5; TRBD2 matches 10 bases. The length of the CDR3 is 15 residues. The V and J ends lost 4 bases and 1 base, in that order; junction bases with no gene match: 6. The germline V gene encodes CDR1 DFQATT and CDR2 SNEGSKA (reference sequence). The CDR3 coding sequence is TGCAGTGCTACCGGACTAGCGGTTCCCCAAGAGACCCAGTACTTC. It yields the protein CSATGLAVPQETQYF.

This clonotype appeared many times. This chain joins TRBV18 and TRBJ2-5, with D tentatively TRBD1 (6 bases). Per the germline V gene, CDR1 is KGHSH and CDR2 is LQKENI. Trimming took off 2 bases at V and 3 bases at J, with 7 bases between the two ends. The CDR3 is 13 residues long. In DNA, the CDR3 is TGTGCCAGCTCACCATGGACAGAAGAGACCCAGTACTTC. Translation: CASSPWTEETQYF.

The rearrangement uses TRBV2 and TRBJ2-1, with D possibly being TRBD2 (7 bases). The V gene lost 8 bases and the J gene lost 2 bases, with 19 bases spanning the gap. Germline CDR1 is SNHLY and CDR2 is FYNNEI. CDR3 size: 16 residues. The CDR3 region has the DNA TGTGCCAGCGGGTCGGGGGGCCAAGATGCCTACAATGAGCAGTTCTTC. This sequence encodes CASGSGGQDAYNEQFF.

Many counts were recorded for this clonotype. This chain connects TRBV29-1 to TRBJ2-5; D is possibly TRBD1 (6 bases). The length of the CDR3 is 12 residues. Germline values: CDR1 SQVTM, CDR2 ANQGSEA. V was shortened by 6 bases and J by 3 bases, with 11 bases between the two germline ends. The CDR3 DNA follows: TGCAGCGTATCCTGGACAGAAGAGACCCAGTACTTC. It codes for CSVSWTEETQYF.

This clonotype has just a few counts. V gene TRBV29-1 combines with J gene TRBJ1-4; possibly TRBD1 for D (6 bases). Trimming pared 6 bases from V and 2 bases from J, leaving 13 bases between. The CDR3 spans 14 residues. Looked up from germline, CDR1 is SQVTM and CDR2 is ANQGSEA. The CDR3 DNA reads TGCAGCGTCCGGGAGGGGGGCACTAATGAAAAACTGTTTTTT. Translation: CSVREGGTNEKLFF.

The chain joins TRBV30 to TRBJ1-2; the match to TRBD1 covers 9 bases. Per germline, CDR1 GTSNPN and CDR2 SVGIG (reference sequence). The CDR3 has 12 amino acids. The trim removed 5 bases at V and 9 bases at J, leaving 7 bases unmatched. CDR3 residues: CAWGQGSRSYTF. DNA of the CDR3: TGTGCCTGGGGACAGGGGAGTCGAAGCTACACCTTC.

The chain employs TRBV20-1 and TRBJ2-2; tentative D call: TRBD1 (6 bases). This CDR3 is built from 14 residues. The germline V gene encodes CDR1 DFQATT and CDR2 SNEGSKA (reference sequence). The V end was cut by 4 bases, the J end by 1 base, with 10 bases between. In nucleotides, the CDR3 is TGCAGTGCTACCGGGACAAAGAACACCGGGGAGCTGTTTTTT. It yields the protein CSATGTKNTGELFF.

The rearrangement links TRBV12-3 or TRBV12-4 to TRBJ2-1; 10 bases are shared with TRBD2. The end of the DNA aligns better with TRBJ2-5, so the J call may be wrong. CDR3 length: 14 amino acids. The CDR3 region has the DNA TGTGCCAGCAATCCTAGCGGGGGCGGGGAGACCCAGTACTTC. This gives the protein CASNPSGGGETQYF.

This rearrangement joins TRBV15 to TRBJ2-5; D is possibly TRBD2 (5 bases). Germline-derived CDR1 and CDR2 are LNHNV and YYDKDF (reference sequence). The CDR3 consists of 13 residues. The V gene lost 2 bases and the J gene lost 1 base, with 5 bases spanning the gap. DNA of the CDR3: TGTGCCACCAGCAGAAGCGGCCAAGAGACCCAGTACTTC. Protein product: CATSRSGQETQYF.

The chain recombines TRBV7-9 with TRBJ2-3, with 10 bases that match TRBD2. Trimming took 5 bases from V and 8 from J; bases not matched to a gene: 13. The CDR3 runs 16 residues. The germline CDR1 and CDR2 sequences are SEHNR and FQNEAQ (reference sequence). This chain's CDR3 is CASSPDSGGWIATQYF. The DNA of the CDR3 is TGTGCCAGCAGCCCCGATAGCGGGGGGTGGATAGCTACGCAGTATTTT.

Here the CDR3 DNA reads TGTGCCAGCAGTTTATCGCCTCAGTACTTC. Its protein is CASSLSPQYF. The V and J genes are TRBV27 and TRBJ2-5; D remains ambiguous. Germline V CDR1 and CDR2: MNHEY, SMNVEV (reference sequence). V lost 0 bases and J lost 11, with 4 bases in between. The CDR3 runs to 10 residues.